This record looks at one TCR beta chain sequence and its context. This sample is drawn from a study of T cells expressing NK-cell markers. Scientists made TCR beta cDNA using 5'RACE template switching with UMIs. After re-calling the 5' RACE reads, TCRdb lists one entry per CDR3 protein, DNA absent. The table lists 300,000 to 500,000 distinct CDR3 sequences, with 9.5% to 12% in the top ten. CDR3 size: 15 residues. Germline V gives CDR1 MNHNY, CDR2 SVGAGI (reference sequence). This sequence originates from a woman between 50 and 59 years old in good health. Sequencing used blood T cells: a sorted CD56 or NKG2C T cell subset, CD4+ or CD8+ T cells, or bulk PBMC T cells (not recorded which). The genes are TRBV6-6 and TRBJ1-1; absent DNA, TCRdb's TRBD1 call cannot be checked. The CDR3 sequence: CASSYSTGPNTEAFF.